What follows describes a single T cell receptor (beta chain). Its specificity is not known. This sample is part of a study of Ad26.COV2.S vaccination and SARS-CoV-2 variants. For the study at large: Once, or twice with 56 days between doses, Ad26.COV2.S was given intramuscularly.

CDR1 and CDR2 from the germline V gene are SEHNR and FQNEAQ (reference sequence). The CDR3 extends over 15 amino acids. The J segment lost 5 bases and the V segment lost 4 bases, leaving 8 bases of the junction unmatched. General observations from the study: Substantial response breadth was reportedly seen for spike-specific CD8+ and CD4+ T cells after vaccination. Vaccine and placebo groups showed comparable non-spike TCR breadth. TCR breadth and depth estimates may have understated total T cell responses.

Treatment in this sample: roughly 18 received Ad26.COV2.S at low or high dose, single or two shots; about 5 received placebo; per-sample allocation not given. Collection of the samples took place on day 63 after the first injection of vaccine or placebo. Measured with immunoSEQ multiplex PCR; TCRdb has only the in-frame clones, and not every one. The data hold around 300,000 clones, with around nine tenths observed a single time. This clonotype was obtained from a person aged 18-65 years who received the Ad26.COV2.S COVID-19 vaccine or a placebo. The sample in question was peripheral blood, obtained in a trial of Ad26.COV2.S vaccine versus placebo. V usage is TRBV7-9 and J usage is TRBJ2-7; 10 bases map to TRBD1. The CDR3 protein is CASSSPGTGVNEQYF. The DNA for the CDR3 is TGTGCCAGCAGCTCACCCGGGACAGGGGTCAACGAGCAGTACTTC.